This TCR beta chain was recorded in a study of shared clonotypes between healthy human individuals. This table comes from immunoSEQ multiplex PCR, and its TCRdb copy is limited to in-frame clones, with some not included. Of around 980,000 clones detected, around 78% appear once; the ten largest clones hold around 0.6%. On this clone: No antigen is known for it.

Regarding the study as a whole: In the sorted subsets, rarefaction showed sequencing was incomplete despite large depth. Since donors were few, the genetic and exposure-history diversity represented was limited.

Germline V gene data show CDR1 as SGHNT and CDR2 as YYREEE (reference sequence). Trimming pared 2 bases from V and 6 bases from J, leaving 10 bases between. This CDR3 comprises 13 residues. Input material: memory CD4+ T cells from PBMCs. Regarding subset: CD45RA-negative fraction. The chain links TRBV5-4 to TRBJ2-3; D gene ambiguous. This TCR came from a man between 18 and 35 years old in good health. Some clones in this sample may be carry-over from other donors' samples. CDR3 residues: CASSFIPADTQYF. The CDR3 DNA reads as TGTGCCAGCAGCTTTATCCCCGCGGATACGCAGTATTTT.